This TCR beta chain came from a study of PD-1 blockade in mismatch repair-deficient tumors. Here immunoSEQ multiplex PCR was the method, and the copy in TCRdb shows in-frame clones only, minus some. This table has 40,000 or so clones, over 70% appearing once. The receptor's source is an adult with mismatch repair-deficient cancer. Source: PBMCs, taken less than 40 weeks after starting pembrolizumab.

The CDR3 nucleotides read TGTGCCAGCACCGAAAGTGGGACACGACTCTCCTACGAGCAGTACTTC. It translates to CASTESGTRLSYEQYF. The chain links TRBV28 to TRBJ2-7; a weak D match, TRBD1 (6 bases). Trimming removed 7 bases from V and 0 bases from J, with 19 bases in between. The germline CDR1 and CDR2 sequences are MDHEN and SYDVKM. The CDR3 has 16 residues. Filled out from reference TRBV28 and TRBJ2-7, the complete variable domain reads DVKVTQSSRYLVKRTGEKVFLECVQDMDHENMFWYRQDPGLGLRLIYFSYDVKMKEKGDIPEGYSVSREKKERFSLILESASTNQTSMYLCASTESGTRLSYEQYFGPGTRLTVT.